The 14 T cell receptor beta chains below were found in one sample sequenced in a study of blood T cell repertoires in COVID-19. Using immunoSEQ multiplex PCR, the repertoire was profiled, and TCRdb retains in-frame clones only, with some absent. The sample includes about 40,000 clones, more than 80% seen only once; the top ten take more than 14%. The sample taken for sequencing was peripheral blood. The receptors derive from a man in his fifties with active or convalescent COVID-19.

In DNA form, the CDR3 reads TGTGCCTGGAGTGGACAGTCAACTAATGAAAAACTGTTTTTT. Amino acid sequence: CAWSGQSTNEKLFF. The V and J genes are TRBV30 and TRBJ1-4, with D maybe TRBD1 (5 bases). Germline values: CDR1 GTSNPN, CDR2 SVGIG (reference sequence). V was clipped by 1 base and J by 0 bases, with 6 bases between them. There are 14 residues in the CDR3.

The V and J genes are TRBV7-2 and TRBJ1-1; tentative D call: TRBD1 (5 bases). V lost 5 bases, J lost 1 base, and 14 bases lay in between. Germline V gene data show CDR1 as SGHTA and CDR2 as FQGNSA. The CDR3 spans 15 residues. The DNA for the CDR3 is TGTGCCAGCAGCCGTCTCAGGGAGGGGAACACTGAAGCTTTCTTT. It specifies CASSRLREGNTEAFF.

The V and J genes are TRBV5-1 and TRBJ2-1; 15 bases line up with TRBD2. Germline V gene data show CDR1 as SGHRS and CDR2 as YFSETQ. V gave up 0 bases and J gave up 7 bases; unmatched junction bases: 20. The CDR3 consists of 22 residues. CDR3 bases: TGCGCCAGCAGCTTGGTTCACCCGGGACTAGCGGGGGGTTCACTCTTGGGTAATGAGCAGTTCTTC. Amino acid sequence: CASSLVHPGLAGGSLLGNEQFF.

The V gene is TRBV21-1, the J gene TRBJ2-3; the table calls TRBD1, which could not be checked here. TRBV21-1 corresponds to a pseudogene. The CDR3 is 19 residues long. CDR3 nucleotide sequence: TGTGCCAGCAGCAAATCGTACAGGGGAACAGGTCCGGACACAGATACGCAGTATTTT. Amino acids: CASSKSYRGTGPDTDTQYF.

This chain links TRBV5-6 with TRBJ2-7, with TRBD1 identical over 10 bases. The CDR3 is made up of 14 amino acids. CDR1 SGHDT and CDR2 YYEEEE come from the germline V gene. With 2 bases clipped from V and 8 bases from J, the junction kept 7 bases outside the gene matches. CDR3 residues: CASSLGTGVLQQYF. CDR3 nucleotide sequence: TGTGCCAGCAGCTTAGGGACAGGGGTCCTACAGCAGTACTTC. The full variable domain, its missing parts supplied by reference TRBV5-6 and TRBJ2-7, is DAGVTQSPTHLIKTRGQQVTLRCSPKSGHDTVSWYQQALGQGPQFIFQYYEEEERQRGNFPDRFSGHQFPNYSSELNVNALLLGDSALYLCASSLGTGVLQQYFGPGTRLTVT.

The V and J genes are TRBV9 and TRBJ1-1, with no clear D. Germline loops: CDR1 SGDLS, CDR2 YYNGEE. The CDR3 is made up of 14 amino acids. Deletions cut 2 bases from V and 0 bases from J, with 8 bases between. CDR3 protein: CASSVNTLNTEAFF. CDR3 sequence (DNA): TGTGCCAGCAGCGTTAACACATTGAACACTGAAGCTTTCTTT.

The chain combines TRBV19 with TRBJ1-3, with D unresolved. Looked up from germline, CDR1 is LNHDA and CDR2 is SQIVND (reference sequence). V was shortened by 2 bases and J by 4 bases, with 3 bases between the two germline ends. This CDR3 is built from 12 residues. In DNA form, the CDR3 reads TGTGCCAGTAGTATATCAGGAAACACCATATATTTT. It translates to CASSISGNTIYF.

The V gene is TRBV7-2, the J gene TRBJ1-1; a weak D match, TRBD1 (5 bases). V shed 5 bases and J shed 4 bases, with 14 bases lying between them. Germline V gives CDR1 SGHTA, CDR2 FQGNSA. The length of the CDR3 is 14 residues. The CDR3 here is CASSIDTGVTEAFF. In DNA, the CDR3 is TGTGCCAGCAGCATCGACACGGGGGTCACTGAAGCTTTCTTT. Combining the CDR3 with reference TRBV7-2 and TRBJ1-1 gives the whole variable domain GAGVSQSPSNKVTEKGKDVELRCDPISGHTALYWYRQSLGQGLEFLIYFQGNSAPDKSGLPSDRFSAERTGGSVSTLTIQRTQQEDSAVYLCASSIDTGVTEAFFGQGTRLTVV.

There are a few counts of this clone. V and J are TRBV7-9 and TRBJ2-5; the D gene is possibly TRBD1 (6 bases). Germline-derived CDR1 and CDR2 are SEHNR and FQNEAQ (reference sequence). CDR3 length equals 15 residues. The V gene lost 0 bases and the J gene lost 1 base, with 9 bases spanning the gap. The CDR3 coding sequence is TGTGCCAGCAGCTTAGCGGGGGCCCTCCAAGAGACCCAGTACTTC. It codes for CASSLAGALQETQYF.

V and J are TRBV5-1 and TRBJ2-7, with D perhaps TRBD1 (6 bases). Trimming stripped 0 bases from V and 1 base from J, with 11 bases between. Germline V lookup: CDR1 SGHRS, CDR2 YFSETQ. The CDR3 is 15 amino acids. In DNA, the CDR3 is TGCGCCAGCAGCTTGGTGCAGGGGTCGTCCTACGAGCAGTACTTC. Amino acids: CASSLVQGSSYEQYF.

J is TRBJ2-1 and V is TRBV12-5; TRBD2 might be the D (5 bases). The V end was cut by 7 bases, the J end by 9 bases, with 16 bases between. The CDR3 covers 13 residues. CDR1 is LGHNT and CDR2 is FRNRAP in the germline V gene. Here the CDR3 reads CASARGVFSEQFF. The CDR3 DNA sequence: TGTGCTAGTGCCCGGGGAGTTTTTTCTGAGCAGTTCTTC. The full variable domain, with the rest looked up from reference TRBV12-5 and TRBJ2-1, is DARVTQTPRHKVTEMGQEVTMRCQPILGHNTVFWYRQTMMQGLELLAYFRNRAPLDDSGMPKDRFSAEMPDATLATLKIQPSEPRDSAVYFCASARGVFSEQFFGPGTRLTVL.

The chain carries TRBV4-2 and TRBJ1-5; D perhaps matches TRBD1 (5 bases). This CDR3 region has 17 residues. Trimming took off 0 bases at V and 5 bases at J, with 17 bases between the two ends. Germline V CDR1 and CDR2: LGHNA, YNFKEQ. The CDR3: CASSQEGVGGRHQPQHF. In DNA form, the CDR3 reads TGTGCCAGCAGCCAAGAAGGGGTCGGGGGGAGACATCAGCCCCAGCATTTT.

The V call is TRBV19, the J call TRBJ1-3; 9 bases line up with TRBD1. From germline, CDR1 is LNHDA and CDR2 SQIVND (reference sequence). This CDR3 is 16 amino acids long. With 3 bases clipped from V and 1 base from J, the junction kept 4 bases outside the gene matches. The chain's CDR3 is CASSIRGQGSGNTIYF. The DNA for the CDR3 is TGTGCCAGTAGTATTCGGGGACAGGGTTCTGGAAACACCATATATTTT. Together with reference TRBV19 and TRBJ1-3, the CDR3 gives the full variable domain: DGGITQSPKYLFRKEGQNVTLSCEQNLNHDAMYWYRQDPGQGLRLIYYSQIVNDFQKGDIAEGYSVSREKKESFPLTVTSAQKNPTAFYLCASSIRGQGSGNTIYFGEGSWLTVV.

J is TRBJ1-2 and V is TRBV10-3, with a possible D match to TRBD1 (6 bases). CDR3 length: 15 amino acids. Per germline, CDR1 ENHRY and CDR2 SYGVKD. V gave up 0 bases and J gave up 0 bases, with 8 bases separating them. This CDR3 reads CAISESRTANYGYTF. The CDR3 DNA sequence: TGTGCCATCAGTGAGTCGAGGACAGCTAACTATGGCTACACCTTC.